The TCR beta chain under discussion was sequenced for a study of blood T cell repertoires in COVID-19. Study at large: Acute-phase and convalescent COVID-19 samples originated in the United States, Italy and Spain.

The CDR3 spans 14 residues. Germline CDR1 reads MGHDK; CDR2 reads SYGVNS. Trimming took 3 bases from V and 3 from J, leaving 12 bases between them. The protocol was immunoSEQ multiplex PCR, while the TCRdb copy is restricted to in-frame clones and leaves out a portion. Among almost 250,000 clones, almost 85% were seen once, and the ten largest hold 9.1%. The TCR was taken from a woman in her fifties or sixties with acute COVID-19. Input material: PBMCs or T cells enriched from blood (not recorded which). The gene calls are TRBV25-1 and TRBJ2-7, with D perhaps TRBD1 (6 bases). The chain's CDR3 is CASSDRGQNYEQYF. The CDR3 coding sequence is TGTGCCAGCAGTGACCGCGGACAGAACTACGAGCAGTACTTC.